This TCR beta chain was documented in a study of cytomegalovirus exposure and HLA in healthy donors. The wider study: Just over 80% of 300 to 450 genotyped donors fell in the Caucasian-associated ancestry cluster.

Use of 60 Vbeta and 13 Jbeta primers characterized the PCR. Repertoires were generated with immunoSEQ multiplex PCR, while TCRdb's copy carries only in-frame clones and drops some. The table lists some 140,000 clones, more than 80% of them singletons. Details on this clone: Its antigen is currently unknown.

The V gene end was trimmed by 8 bases and the J gene end by 7 bases; junction bases not matched to a gene: 12. The CDR3 totals 15 residues. Germline V gives CDR1 SNHLY, CDR2 FYNNEI. The study, taken as a whole, reports: Sequencing probably produced one cluster of sequence variants that were highly shared. Some segments of the V type, notably TRBV6-2 and TRBV6-3, were excluded as indistinguishable.

The specimen sequenced was PBMCs. The chain carries TRBV2 and TRBJ2-3; TRBD2 matches at 10 bases. The receptor's source is a woman aged 25 to 39 in good health and CMV-seropositive. The DNA of the CDR3 is TGTGCCAGCTCCCGGGCCCCTAGCGGGAGTTATACGCAGTATTTT. Residues: CASSRAPSGSYTQYF.